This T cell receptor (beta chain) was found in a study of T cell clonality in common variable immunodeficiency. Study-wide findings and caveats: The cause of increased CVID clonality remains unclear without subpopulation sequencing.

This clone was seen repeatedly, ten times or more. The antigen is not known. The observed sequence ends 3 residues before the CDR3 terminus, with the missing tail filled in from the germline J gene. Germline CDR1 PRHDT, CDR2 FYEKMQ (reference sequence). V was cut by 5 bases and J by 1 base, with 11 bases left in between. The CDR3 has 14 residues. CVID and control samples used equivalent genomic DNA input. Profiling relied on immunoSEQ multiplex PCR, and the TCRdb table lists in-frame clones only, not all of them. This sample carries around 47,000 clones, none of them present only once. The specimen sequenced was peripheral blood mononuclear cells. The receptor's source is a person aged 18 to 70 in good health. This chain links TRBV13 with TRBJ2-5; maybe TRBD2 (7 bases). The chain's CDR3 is CASSLRGAQETQYF. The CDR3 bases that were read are TGTGCCAGCAGCCTCCGGGGGGCCCAAGAGACC.